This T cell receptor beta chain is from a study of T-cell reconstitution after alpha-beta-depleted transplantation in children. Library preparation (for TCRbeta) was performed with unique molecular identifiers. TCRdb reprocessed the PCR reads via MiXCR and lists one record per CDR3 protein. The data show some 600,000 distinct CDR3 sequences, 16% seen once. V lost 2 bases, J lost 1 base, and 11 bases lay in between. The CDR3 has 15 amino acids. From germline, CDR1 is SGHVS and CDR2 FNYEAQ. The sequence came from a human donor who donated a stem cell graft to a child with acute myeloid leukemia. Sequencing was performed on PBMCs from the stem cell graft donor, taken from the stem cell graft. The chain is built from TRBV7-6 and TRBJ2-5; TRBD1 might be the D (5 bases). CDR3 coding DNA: TGTGCCAGCAGCTTACTTCTGGGGCCCCAAGAGACCCAGTACTTC. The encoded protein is CASSLLLGPQETQYF.